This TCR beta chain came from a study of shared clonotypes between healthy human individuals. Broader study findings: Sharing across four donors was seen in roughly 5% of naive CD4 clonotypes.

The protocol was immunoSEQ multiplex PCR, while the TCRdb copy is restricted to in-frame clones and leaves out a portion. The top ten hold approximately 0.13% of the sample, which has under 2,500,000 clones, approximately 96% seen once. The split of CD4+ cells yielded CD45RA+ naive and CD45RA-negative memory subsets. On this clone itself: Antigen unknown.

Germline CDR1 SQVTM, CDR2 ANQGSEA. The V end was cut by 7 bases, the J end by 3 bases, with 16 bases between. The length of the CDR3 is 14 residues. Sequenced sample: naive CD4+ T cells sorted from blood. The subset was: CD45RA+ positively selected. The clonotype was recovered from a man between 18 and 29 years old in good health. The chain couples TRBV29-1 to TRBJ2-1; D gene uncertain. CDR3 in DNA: TGCAGCGACCAAAAAGGGTCGGGCTACAATGAGCAGTTCTTC. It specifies CSDQKGSGYNEQFF.